Here is one TCR beta chain with its context. This clone was seen at least ten times. The clone's antigen remains unknown. The sample holds no much larger clone one base away, and base qualities are not on file. For CDR1 and CDR2, the germline V gene (reference sequence) lists DFQATT and SNEGSKA. The CDR3 goes from the cysteine to the phenylalanine over 14 residues. This entry keeps only the CDR3 DNA: 42 bases, framed from base 1. V lost 3 bases and J lost 4 bases; the stretch between them is 15 bases long. To prepare the library, PCR was applied. TCRdb records Illumina HiSeq 4000 as the sequencer. The TCR beta-chain CDR3 region of each patient was profiled by high-throughput sequencing. The authors' analysis ran thus. CDR3 differences across clinicopathological groups were used to build a classifier for discriminating distant-metastatic papillary thyroid cancer patients. The Shannon index was used to measure repertoire diversity, and the Morisita-Horn index was used to measure how similar tumor and blood repertoires were. TCRdb reprocessing: public reads trimmed at Q25 with fastp, clones called with MiXCR, in-frame beta chains kept. None of the V and J calls come from the authors' own analysis; TCRdb made them. The table for this sample lists about 28,000 clones; 15% to 20% of them were counted only once. Together, the top ten hold approximately 4.5% of the sample.

This record comes from a study of metastatic and nonmetastatic thyroid tumors (dated by TCRdb to 2020 to 2022). Regarding the study in general: Repertoires from peripheral blood and from tumor or nodule tissue samples of malignant and benign thyroid patients were compared.

None of the patients had been given any treatment before thyroid surgery. The study retrospectively analysed patient clinical samples collected from the early 2010s to the late 2010s using T-cell receptor beta sequencing. General findings and caveats noted by the study authors: In both blood and tumor samples, TCR beta diversity was reported to be significantly higher in malignant tumors than in benign nodules.

The receptor chain draws on TRBV20-1 and TRBJ2-5, with a weak D call of TRBD2 (6 bases match). Sequenced material: blood. This sequence originates from a female donor with papillary thyroid cancer or a benign thyroid nodule (not recorded which). Some clones in this sample may be carry-over from other donors' samples. The CDR3 has the sequence CSASGKAGLETQYF. The nucleotide sequence reads as follows: TGCAGTGCTAGTGGTAAAGCGGGTCTAGAGACCCAGTACTTC.